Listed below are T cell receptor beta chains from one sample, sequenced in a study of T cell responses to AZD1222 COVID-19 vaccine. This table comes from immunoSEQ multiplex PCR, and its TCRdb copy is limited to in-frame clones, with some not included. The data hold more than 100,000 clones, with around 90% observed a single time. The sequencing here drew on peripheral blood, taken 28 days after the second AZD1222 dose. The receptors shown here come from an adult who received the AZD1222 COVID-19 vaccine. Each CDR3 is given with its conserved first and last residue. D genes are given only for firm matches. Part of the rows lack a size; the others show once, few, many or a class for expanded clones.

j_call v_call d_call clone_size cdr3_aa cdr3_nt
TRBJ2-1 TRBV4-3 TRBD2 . CASSRAGGRGYNEQFF TGCGCCAGCAGCCGTGCGGGGGGGCGTGGTTACAATGAGCAGTTCTTC
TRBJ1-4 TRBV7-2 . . CASSLGGLNEKLFF TGTGCCAGCAGCCTGGGGGGGCTGAATGAAAAACTGTTTTTT
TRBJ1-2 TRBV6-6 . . CAMAGGLGYGYTF TGTGCCATGGCTGGGGGGCTGGGCTATGGCTACACCTTC
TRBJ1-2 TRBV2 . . CASSGGTSGIYGYTF TGTGCCAGCAGTGGGGGGACCTCGGGAATCTATGGCTACACCTTC
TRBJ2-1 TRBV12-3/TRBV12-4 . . CASRVGSYNEQFF TGTGCCAGCAGGGTAGGGTCCTACAATGAGCAGTTCTTC
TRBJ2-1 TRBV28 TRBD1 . CASSSLTGVGNEQFF TGTGCCAGCAGTTCCCTCACAGGGGTTGGGAATGAGCAGTTCTTC
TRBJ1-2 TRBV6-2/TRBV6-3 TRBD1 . CASSLGQEGNYGYTF TGTGCCAGCAGCCTCGGACAGGAGGGAAACTATGGCTACACCTTC
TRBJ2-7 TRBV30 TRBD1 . CAWSVLGQGEWIGYEQYF TGTGCCTGGAGTGTACTGGGACAGGGTGAGTGGATAGGTTACGAGCAGTACTTC
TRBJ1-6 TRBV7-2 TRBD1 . CASSTGQGESPLHF TGTGCCAGCAGTACCGGACAGGGCGAGTCACCCCTCCACTTT
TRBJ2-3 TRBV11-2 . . CASSLSQGLSTDTQYF TGTGCCAGCAGCCTGAGCCAGGGGCTTAGCACAGATACGCAGTATTTT
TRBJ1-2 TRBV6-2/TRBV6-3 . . CASSYRRGRNGYTF TGTGCCAGCAGTTACCGTCGGGGGCGGAATGGCTACACCTTC
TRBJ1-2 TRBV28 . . CASRDSYGYTF TGTGCCAGCAGGGATTCATATGGCTACACCTTC
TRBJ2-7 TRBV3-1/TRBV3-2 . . CASSSRSGSYEQYF TGTGCCAGCAGCTCCCGGTCCGGATCCTACGAGCAGTACTTC
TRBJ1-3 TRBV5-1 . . CASSLVGTNSGNTIYF TGCGCCAGCAGCTTGGTAGGGACAAACTCTGGAAACACCATATATTTT
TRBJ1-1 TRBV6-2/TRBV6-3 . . CASSLVVHTEAFF TGTGCCAGCAGTCTCGTCGTGCACACTGAAGCTTTCTTT
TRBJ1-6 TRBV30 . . CAWRGSYNLPLHF TGTGCCTGGAGGGGTTCCTATAATTTACCCCTCCACTTT
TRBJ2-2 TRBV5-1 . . CASSFSGGNTGELFF TGCGCCAGCAGTTTCTCTGGGGGGAACACCGGGGAGCTGTTTTTT
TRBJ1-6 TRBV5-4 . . CASSLTVSGSPLHF TGTGCCAGCAGCTTGACAGTAAGCGGCTCACCCCTCCACTTT
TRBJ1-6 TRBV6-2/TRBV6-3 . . CASSLGHWLNSPLHF TGTGCCAGCAGTTTGGGTCATTGGCTCAATTCACCCCTCCACTTT
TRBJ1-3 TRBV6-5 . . CASSRLGAIGNTIYF TGTGCCAGCAGCCGATTGGGGGCGATTGGAAACACCATATATTTT
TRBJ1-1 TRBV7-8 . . CASSLAGGYTEAFF TGTGCCAGCAGCTTAGCGGGGGGGTACACTGAAGCTTTCTTT
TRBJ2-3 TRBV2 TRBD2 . CASSPLRGSGGAPDTQYF TGTGCCAGCAGTCCCCTGCGAGGTAGCGGGGGAGCCCCAGATACGCAGTATTTT
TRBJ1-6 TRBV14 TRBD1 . CASSQVVSGTGASPLHF TGTGCCAGCAGCCAAGTCGTATCCGGGACAGGGGCTTCACCCCTCCACTTT
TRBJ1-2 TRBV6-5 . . CASRLQRGYGYTF TGTGCCAGCAGACTACAGCGGGGATATGGCTACACCTTC
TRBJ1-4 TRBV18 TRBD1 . CASSLRDRGNEKLFF TGTGCCAGCTCACTCCGGGACAGGGGTAATGAAAAACTGTTTTTT
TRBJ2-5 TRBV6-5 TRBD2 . CASSRTSGVQETQYF TGTGCCAGCAGTAGGACTAGCGGGGTCCAAGAGACCCAGTACTTC
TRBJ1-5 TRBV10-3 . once CAISGTIDQPQHF TGTGCCATCAGTGGGACGATAGATCAGCCCCAGCATTTT
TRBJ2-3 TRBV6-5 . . CASSYSTGDTQYF TGTGCCAGCAGTTACTCGACGGGAGATACGCAGTATTTT
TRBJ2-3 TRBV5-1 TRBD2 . CASSPSRGGRDTQYF TGCGCCAGCAGCCCCAGCCGGGGGGGCCGAGATACGCAGTATTTT
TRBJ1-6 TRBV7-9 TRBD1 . CASSYGQGFYNSPLHF TGTGCCAGCAGTTACGGACAGGGATTCTATAATTCACCCCTCCACTTT